This T cell receptor beta chain was documented in a study of blood T cell repertoires in COVID-19. Turning to the study itself: There were acute and convalescent COVID-19 samples, and they came from the United States, Italy and Spain.

This clone is a singleton in its sample. Original data processing: From reference gene primer amplification, estimates of nucleated cell counts were derived. The assay was immunoSEQ multiplex PCR, and TCRdb's table has in-frame clones only and misses some. The V and J calls and clone size were taken over from that table, and D and trimming were inferred from the DNA. The sample carries approximately 200,000 clones, around 83% recorded once. The CDR3 has 15 residues. The trim removed 5 bases at V and 4 bases at J, leaving 4 bases unmatched. Germline lookup yields CDR1 MNHEY and CDR2 SVGAGI. The clonotype comes from a woman between 35 and 50 years old with acute COVID-19. The chain has TRBV6-5 and TRBJ2-3; 12 bases fit TRBD2. Sequencing was carried out using PBMCs or T cells enriched from blood (not recorded which). The CDR3 reads CASSRLAGAPDTQYF. The CDR3 bases are TGTGCCAGCAGTCGACTAGCGGGAGCCCCAGATACGCAGTATTTT.